Listed below are T cell receptor beta chains from one sample, sequenced in a study of T cells expressing NK-cell markers. After re-calling the 5' RACE reads, TCRdb lists one entry per CDR3 protein, DNA absent. The data show about 150,000 distinct CDR3 sequences, and the top ten clones hold around 37%. The sample comprised blood T cells: a sorted CD56 or NKG2C T cell subset, CD4+ or CD8+ T cells, or bulk PBMC T cells (not recorded which). The receptors were sampled from a woman aged 45 to 65 in good health. The CDR3 runs from the conserved cysteine through the conserved F or W.

TRBJ2-2,TRBV3-1,CASSHSGVNTGELFF
TRBJ2-3,TRBV2,CASSDRQGNSDTQYF
TRBJ2-5,TRBV28,CASTAMGNLGGTQYF
TRBJ2-6,TRBV14,CASSQGRWGLGANVLTF
TRBJ2-5,TRBV12-3/TRBV12-4,CASSFSSETQYF
TRBJ2-1,TRBV7-9,CASSSPLQAGHEQFF
TRBJ1-1,TRBV10-2,CASRNGVGTEAFF
TRBJ2-2,TRBV21-1,CASKGAGTGIPGELFF
TRBJ2-5,TRBV29-1,CSVELRGKVEETQYF
TRBJ2-3,TRBV20-1,CSARRREGRSGTDTQYF
TRBJ1-2,TRBV27,CASSPSGFYYGYTF
TRBJ1-1,TRBV2,CASSDRGGMDRNTEAFF
TRBJ2-7,TRBV4-1,CASSQDDQGAREQYF
TRBJ2-1,TRBV6-5,CASSYVSGSGEQFF
TRBJ2-1,TRBV6-2/TRBV6-3,CASSYSTARYNEQFF
TRBJ1-5,TRBV30,CAWSVGDYQPQHF
TRBJ2-5,TRBV11-2,CASSRHRVQDKQETQYF
TRBJ2-1,TRBV4-1,CASSQVTSVDNEQFF
TRBJ1-1,TRBV27,CASSDTTGPGEAFF
TRBJ2-1,TRBV7-8,CASSLEGSQFF
TRBJ1-1,TRBV12-3/TRBV12-4,CASSSGKGSLDTEAFF
TRBJ1-1,TRBV5-5,CASSLGRLEAFF
TRBJ2-4,TRBV20-1,CSARDLGVSNDIQYF
TRBJ2-1,TRBV7-9,CASSPSGSKSYEQFF
TRBJ2-1,TRBV6-2/TRBV6-3,CASSYLASGVYNEQFF